The 23 T cell receptor beta chains below come from one sample, sequenced in a study of blood T cells in healthy people across ages. A second PCR, run for about 7 to 11 cycles, used a sample-barcoded 5' primer plus a J-beta primer mix. TCRdb reanalysed the 5' RACE reads using MiXCR and keeps one entry per CDR3 protein. The sample has about 750,000 distinct CDR3 sequences; roughly 53% are singletons. Sequencing input: blood. The receptors stem from a man aged 80 or over in good health.

The genes are TRBV12-3 or TRBV12-4 and TRBJ1-5; no definite D call. Trimming shortened V by 0 bases and J by 4 bases, and 7 bases separated the two germline ends. The CDR3 spans 14 residues. The CDR3 sequence: CASSLASANQPQHF. DNA of the CDR3: TGTGCCAGCAGTTTAGCGTCAGCAAATCAGCCCCAGCATTTT.

The chain combines TRBV29-1 with TRBJ2-5; 13 bases align to TRBD2. The V and J ends lost 5 bases and 4 bases, in that order; junction bases with no gene match: 7. The CDR3 sequence is 15 residues long. From germline, CDR1 is SQVTM and CDR2 ANQGSEA. The CDR3 nucleotides are TGCAGCGTTTCTAGGACTAGCGGGAGTGGAGAGACCCAGTACTTC. Its protein product is CSVSRTSGSGETQYF.

The chain joins TRBV2 to TRBJ2-7, with D perhaps being TRBD1 or TRBD2 (5 bases each). The CDR3 contains 14 residues. V lost 7 bases and J 6 bases, leaving 19 bases between the germline ends. Germline V gene data show CDR1 as SNHLY and CDR2 as FYNNEI. The CDR3 region has the DNA TGTGCCAGCATCGGGGCAGCGAATAGGGCCGAGCAGTACTTC. It codes for CASIGAANRAEQYF.

This clonotype was observed a handful of times. V gene TRBV29-1 combines with J gene TRBJ2-2; 7 bases align to TRBD1. Per the germline V gene, CDR1 is SQVTM and CDR2 is ANQGSEA. This CDR3 has 12 amino acids. The trim removed 5 bases at V and 6 bases at J, leaving 3 bases unmatched. The chain's CDR3 is CSVRQGPGELFF. In nucleotides, the CDR3 is TGCAGCGTTCGACAGGGACCCGGGGAGCTGTTTTTT.

The chain combines TRBV29-1 with TRBJ2-2; 11 nucleotides match TRBD1. Unmatched junction bases numbered 9, after V lost 4 bases and J lost 8 bases. The CDR3 is 15 residues long. Germline assignment: CDR1 SQVTM and CDR2 ANQGSEA. The DNA for the CDR3 is TGCAGCGTTGGACCCGGGACAGGGGGAAGGGGGGAGCTGTTTTTT. Its translation is CSVGPGTGGRGELFF.

V usage is TRBV29-1 and J usage is TRBJ2-1; 7 nucleotides match TRBD1. There are 12 residues in the CDR3. The junction had 3 bases not matched to a gene; V was cut back by 3 bases and J by 7 bases. Per germline, CDR1 SQVTM and CDR2 ANQGSEA. The CDR3 nucleotides are TGCAGCGTTGAGCTGACAGGGAATGAGCAGTTCTTC. It encodes CSVELTGNEQFF.

V and J are TRBV20-1 and TRBJ2-3; D might be TRBD1 (5 bases). The CDR3 runs to 15 residues. Looked up from germline, CDR1 is DFQATT and CDR2 is SNEGSKA (reference sequence). V was pared by 4 bases and J by 14 bases, with 28 bases between. CDR3 residues: CSAMDGALRERYAYF. CDR3 DNA sequence: TGCAGTGCTATGGATGGGGCCTTAAGGGAAAGATACGCGTATTTT.

This clonotype was seen once. J is TRBJ1-2 and V is TRBV13; a weak D match, TRBD1 (6 bases). The V gene's germline CDR1 is PRHDT and CDR2 FYEKMQ (reference sequence). The germline V and J ends were trimmed by 5 bases and 8 bases, with 24 bases remaining between them. This CDR3 spans 16 amino acids. In DNA, the CDR3 is TGTGCCAGCAGCCTGGGACAATCCCTACCGTCTAGGGGCTACACCTTC. Amino acids: CASSLGQSLPSRGYTF.

J is TRBJ2-5 and V is TRBV3-1; D gene ambiguous. The CDR3 is 15 residues long. CDR1 is LGHDT and CDR2 is YNNKEL in the germline V gene (reference sequence). Trimming cost V 1 base and J 1 base, with 10 bases left between them. The CDR3 is CASSQGIEPQETQYF. The CDR3 nucleotides read TGTGCCAGCAGCCAAGGGATAGAGCCCCAAGAGACCCAGTACTTC.

The chain recombines TRBV5-1 with TRBJ1-2, with D perhaps matching TRBD1 (6 bases). The length of the CDR3 is 14 residues. The V gene lost 4 bases and the J gene lost 8 bases, with 18 bases spanning the gap. Germline V gives CDR1 SGHRS, CDR2 YFSETQ. The CDR3 DNA reads TGCGCCAGCAGCCCCGGGACCTTAACAGGGGGCTACACCTTC. Translated, it gives CASSPGTLTGGYTF. The full variable domain, completed using reference TRBV5-1 and TRBJ1-2, is KAGVTQTPRYLIKTRGQQVTLSCSPISGHRSVSWYQQTPGQGLQFLFEYFSETQRNKGNFPGRFSGRQFSNSRSEMNVSTLELGDSALYLCASSPGTLTGGYTFGSGTRLTVV.

This clonotype has only a few counts. This chain connects TRBV9 to TRBJ2-3; TRBD2 agrees at 13 bases. V dropped 4 bases and J dropped 3; count of bases not matched to a gene: 8. From germline, CDR1 is SGDLS and CDR2 YYNGEE. There are 17 residues in the CDR3. CDR3 DNA sequence: TGTGCCAGCAGCCGGGGGACTAGCGGGATTAGAACAGATACGCAGTATTTT. Translating gives CASSRGTSGIRTDTQYF.

The sample holds a few counts of this clonotype. This rearrangement joins TRBV27 to TRBJ2-5; 12 positions match TRBD2. V lost 5 bases to trimming and J lost 11 bases; unmatched junction nucleotides: 12. Germline assignment: CDR1 MNHEY and CDR2 SMNVEV (reference sequence). The CDR3 totals 15 residues. The CDR3 sequence: CASSNPGLAGKEQYF. The CDR3 nucleotides are TGTGCCAGCAGTAACCCGGGACTAGCGGGTAAAGAGCAGTACTTC.

The J gene is TRBJ1-5, the V gene TRBV7-2, with D perhaps TRBD1 (5 bases). V lost 2 bases and J 6 bases, leaving 20 bases between the germline ends. The CDR3 runs to 17 residues. Germline V gene sequence: CDR1 SGHTA, CDR2 FQGNSA. CDR3 sequence (DNA): TGTGCCAGCAGCTTAAATCGGAGGGACCCCCCACGTCAGCCCCAGCATTTT. Protein product: CASSLNRRDPPRQPQHF.

This clonotype has just a few counts. The chain couples TRBV7-9 to TRBJ2-4; D gene unclear. V lost 4 bases, J lost 13 bases, and 14 bases lay in between. The V gene's germline CDR1 is SEHNR and CDR2 FQNEAQ (reference sequence). The CDR3 runs 12 residues. The CDR3 sequence is CASSSSPPAQYF. DNA for the CDR3: TGTGCCAGCAGCTCCAGCCCCCCTGCGCAGTACTTC. Combining the CDR3 with reference TRBV7-9 and TRBJ2-4 gives the whole variable domain DTGVSQNPRHKITKRGQNVTFRCDPISEHNRLYWYRQTLGQGPEFLTYFQNEAQLEKSRLLSDRFSAERPKGSFSTLEIQRTEQGDSAMYLCASSSSPPAQYFGAGTRLSVL.

This clonotype occurred a few times. One end of the junction is discordant with germline, which a read error may explain. The V gene is TRBV18, the J gene TRBJ1-2; no reliable D call. Germline assignment: CDR1 KGHSH and CDR2 LQKENI. CDR3 length: 16 residues. Here the CDR3 DNA reads TGTGCCAGCTCACCAGTAGCATGGACGGAAGACTACGGCTACACCTTC. Translating it yields CASSPVAWTEDYGYTF. The whole variable domain, filled in from reference TRBV18 and TRBJ1-2, reads NAGVMQNPRHLVRRRGQEARLRCSPMKGHSHVYWYRQLPEEGLKFMVYLQKENIIDESGMPKERFSAEFPKEGPSILRIQQVVRGDSAAYFCASSPVAWTEDYGYTFGSGTRLTVV.

The chain couples TRBV11-3 to TRBJ2-5; the D is unclear. Gene TRBJ2-4 matches the end of the DNA better, so the J call may be wrong. CDR1 and CDR2 from the germline V gene are SGHNT and YENEEA. The CDR3 runs 13 residues. CDR3 nucleotide sequence: TGTGCCAGCAGCTTAGTTACGTTGGACATTCAGTACTTC. Its translation is CASSLVTLDIQYF.

The rearrangement joins TRBV3-1 to TRBJ2-7; 8 bases map to TRBD2. The CDR3 length is 15 residues. V was clipped by 1 base and J by 6 bases; unmatched bases: 8. Germline loops: CDR1 LGHDT, CDR2 YNNKEL (reference sequence). CDR3 bases: TGTGCCAGCAGCCAAGGGACTAGCTATTTATCCGAGCAGTACTTC. This encodes CASSQGTSYLSEQYF.

CDR3 loop: CASSLPRTSGTGELFF. The CDR3 DNA sequence: TGTGCCAGCAGCCTCCCGCGGACTAGCGGGACCGGGGAGCTGTTTTTT. V and J are TRBV3-1 and TRBJ2-2; 11 nucleotides align to TRBD2. Trimming at V came to 4 bases and at J to 5 bases, leaving 6 bases not matched to a gene. There are 16 residues in the CDR3. The germline gives CDR1 LGHDT, CDR2 YNNKEL (reference sequence).

The rearrangement uses TRBV11-3 and TRBJ2-7; D is uncertain. Deletions cut 5 bases from V and 2 bases from J, with 16 bases between. Per germline, CDR1 SGHNT and CDR2 YENEEA. This CDR3 has 15 residues. This CDR3 reads CASSPGAGYPYEQYF. As DNA, the CDR3 is TGTGCCAGCAGCCCCGGAGCCGGCTACCCCTACGAGCAGTACTTC.

The rearrangement joins TRBV3-1 to TRBJ2-4; a weak D match, TRBD1 (5 bases). The CDR3 runs to 15 residues. The germline V gene encodes CDR1 LGHDT and CDR2 YNNKEL (reference sequence). The V end was cut by 0 bases, the J end by 13 bases, with 19 bases between. The CDR3 protein is CASSQEPGRAAEQYF. CDR3 in DNA: TGTGCCAGCAGCCAAGAGCCGGGCAGGGCGGCTGAGCAGTACTTC.

This clonotype occurred a few times. The rearrangement links TRBV10-3 to TRBJ2-3; perhaps TRBD2 as D (6 bases). CDR1 ENHRY and CDR2 SYGVKD come from the germline V gene. The length of the CDR3 is 17 residues. V lost 0 bases and J 14 bases, leaving 27 bases between the germline ends. The CDR3 coding sequence is TGTGCCATCAGTGAGTCTACGAGACTAGGGAGTGACAGATACGCGTATTTT. Encoded protein: CAISESTRLGSDRYAYF.

This clonotype has a handful of counts. The chain employs TRBV9 and TRBJ2-3; no reliable D call. Trimming took off 3 bases at V and 0 bases at J, with 11 bases between the two ends. This CDR3 contains 15 residues. Germline CDR1 SGDLS, CDR2 YYNGEE. This CDR3 reads CASSAPGFSTDTQYF. In DNA, the CDR3 is TGTGCCAGCAGCGCCCCGGGTTTCAGCACAGATACGCAGTATTTT.

This clonotype was picked up one time. This chain links TRBV5-1 with TRBJ2-4, with TRBD1 identical over 7 bases. The end of the DNA is better explained by TRBJ2-5, so the J call may be wrong. CDR3 length: 15 amino acids. In germline, CDR1 is SGHRS, CDR2 YFSETQ. In DNA form, the CDR3 reads TGCGCCAGCAGCTTCAGGGACAGAAAGCAAGAGACCCAGTACTTC. This encodes CASSFRDRKQETQYF.